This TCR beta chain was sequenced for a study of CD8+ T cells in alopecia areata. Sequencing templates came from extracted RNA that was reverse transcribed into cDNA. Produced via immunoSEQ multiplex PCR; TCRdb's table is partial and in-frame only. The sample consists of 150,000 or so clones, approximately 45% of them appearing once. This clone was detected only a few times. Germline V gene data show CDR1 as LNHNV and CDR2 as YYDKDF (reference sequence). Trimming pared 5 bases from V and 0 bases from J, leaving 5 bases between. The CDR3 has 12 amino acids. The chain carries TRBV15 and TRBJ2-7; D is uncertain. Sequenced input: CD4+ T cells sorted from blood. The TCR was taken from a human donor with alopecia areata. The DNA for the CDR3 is TGTGCCACCAGCCTCCGCTCCTACGAGCAGTACTTC. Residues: CATSLRSYEQYF.